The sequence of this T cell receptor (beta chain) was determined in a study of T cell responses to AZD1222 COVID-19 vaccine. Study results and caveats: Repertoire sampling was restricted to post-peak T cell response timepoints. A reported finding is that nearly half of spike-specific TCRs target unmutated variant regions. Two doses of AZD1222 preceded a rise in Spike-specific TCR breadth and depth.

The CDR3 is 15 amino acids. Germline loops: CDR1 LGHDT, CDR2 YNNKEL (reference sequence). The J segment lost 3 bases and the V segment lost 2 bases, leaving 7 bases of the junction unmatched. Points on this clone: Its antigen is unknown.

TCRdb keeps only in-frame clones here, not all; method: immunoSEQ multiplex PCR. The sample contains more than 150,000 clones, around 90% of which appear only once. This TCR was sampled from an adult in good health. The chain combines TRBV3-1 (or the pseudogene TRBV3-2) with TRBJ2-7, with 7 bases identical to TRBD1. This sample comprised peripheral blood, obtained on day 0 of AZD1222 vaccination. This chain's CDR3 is CASSQRRQGNYEQYF. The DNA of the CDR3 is TGTGCCAGCAGCCAAAGACGACAGGGAAACTACGAGCAGTACTTC.